One sample yielded the 32 T cell receptor beta chains listed below, sequenced in a study of cytomegalovirus exposure and HLA in healthy donors. PCR used 60 Vbeta primers and 13 Jbeta primers. Sequencing used immunoSEQ multiplex PCR; TCRdb keeps in-frame clones, though not all of them. The table includes 90,000 to 150,000 clones, approximately 78% detected once. The sequencing input was PBMCs. The receptors shown here come from a woman aged 30 to 39 in good health and CMV-seropositive.

This clone was counted between two and nine times. The junction shows a germline mismatch at one end, possibly a read error. The chain carries TRBV2 and TRBJ1-2, with 12 bases aligning to TRBD1. Germline-derived CDR1 and CDR2 are SNHLY and FYNNEI. The length of the CDR3 is 13 residues. The CDR3 DNA reads TGTGCCAGCAGTCCCTACCCGGGACAGGGGGCTCCCTTC. Encoded protein: CASSPYPGQGAPF.

About this clone itself: Other DNA sequences of this sample code for an identical CDR3. The J gene is TRBJ1-4, the V gene TRBV18; TRBD1 matches at 7 bases. The CDR3 consists of 12 residues. The germline CDR1 and CDR2 sequences are KGHSH and LQKENI. Trimming took 6 bases from V and 5 from J; bases not matched to a gene: 0. The CDR3 sequence is CASSRGNEKLFF. In DNA, the CDR3 is TGTGCCAGCTCCAGGGGGAATGAAAAACTGTTTTTT.

This chain links TRBV29-1 with TRBJ2-1; TRBD1 is a possible D gene (5 bases). From germline, CDR1 is SQVTM and CDR2 ANQGSEA. V gave up 3 bases and J gave up 4 bases, with 7 bases separating them. This CDR3 has 12 residues. CDR3 sequence reads: CSVEAGYNEQFF. The CDR3 region has the DNA TGCAGCGTTGAGGCAGGGTACAATGAGCAGTTCTTC.

The chain is built from TRBV5-1 and TRBJ1-1, with TRBD1 identical over 10 bases. Trimming removed 4 bases from V and 1 base from J; junction bases left unmatched: 4. This CDR3 spans 15 amino acids. CDR1 and CDR2 (germline): SGHRS, YFSETQ. This chain's CDR3 is CASSRRDRGNTEAFF. The CDR3 bases are TGCGCCAGCAGCCGCCGGGACAGGGGGAACACTGAAGCTTTCTTT.

This chain links TRBV21-1 with TRBJ1-1; TRBD1, the table's D call, was not compared with the DNA. TRBV21-1 is listed as a pseudogene. This CDR3 comprises 15 residues. CDR3 bases: TGTGCCAGCATGAAATTGGACAGGATGAACACTGAAGCTTTCTTT. Its translation is CASMKLDRMNTEAFF.

The genes are TRBV18 and TRBJ2-3; 10 bases agree with TRBD1. V lost 5 bases, J lost 4 bases, and 6 bases stayed unmatched. CDR3 length: 15 amino acids. CDR1 is KGHSH and CDR2 is LQKENI in the germline V gene. The CDR3 sequence is CASSKRQGAADTQYF. CDR3 bases: TGTGCCAGCTCAAAAAGACAGGGGGCGGCAGATACGCAGTATTTT.

The chain joins TRBV19 to TRBJ1-2, with D unclear. This CDR3 contains 14 residues. V lost 4 bases and J 2 bases, leaving 11 bases between the germline ends. From germline, CDR1 is LNHDA and CDR2 SQIVND (reference sequence). This CDR3 is CASSNPAENYGYTF. The CDR3 DNA is TGTGCCAGTAGTAATCCTGCGGAAAACTATGGCTACACCTTC.

The chain uses TRBV7-9 and TRBJ2-7; a possible D gene is TRBD1 (6 bases). The CDR3 sequence is 18 residues long. Looked up from germline, CDR1 is SEHNR and CDR2 is FQNEAQ (reference sequence). Trimming pared 1 base from V and 2 bases from J, leaving 21 bases between. The CDR3 here is CASSLDPAIPTGTYEQYF. The CDR3 region has the DNA TGTGCCAGCAGCTTAGACCCTGCGATACCGACAGGCACCTACGAGCAGTACTTC.

The chain employs TRBV10-1 and TRBJ2-5, with D tentatively TRBD2 (6 bases). V lost 3 bases and J 5 bases, leaving 25 bases between the germline ends. CDR1 WNHNN and CDR2 SYGVQD come from the germline V gene (reference sequence). There are 18 residues in the CDR3. The CDR3 reads CASSDLWRDGIKQETQYF. The CDR3 DNA reads TGCGCCAGCAGTGATTTGTGGAGGGATGGGATAAAGCAGGAGACCCAGTACTTC.

This sequence joins TRBV30 and TRBJ1-2, with D possibly matching TRBD1 (5 bases). V lost 2 bases to trimming and J lost 2 bases, with 12 bases between them. This CDR3 contains 14 residues. CDR1 GTSNPN and CDR2 SVGIG come from the germline V gene (reference sequence). CDR3 bases: TGTGCCTGGAGTCAGGGCCGGGGGAACTATGGCTACACCTTC. Residues: CAWSQGRGNYGYTF.

V and J are TRBV28 and TRBJ2-1; possibly TRBD2 for D (5 bases). The CDR3 runs 12 residues. The germline V gene has CDR1 MDHEN and CDR2 SYDVKM. V shed 3 bases and J shed 8 bases, with 8 bases lying between them. The CDR3 DNA reads TGTGCCAGCAGTTTGCGGGTGGATGAGCAGTTCTTC. Translated, it gives CASSLRVDEQFF.

The chain is built from TRBV20-1 and TRBJ1-2; a possible D gene is TRBD1 (6 bases). Per germline, CDR1 DFQATT and CDR2 SNEGSKA (reference sequence). The CDR3 has 11 residues. The V gene lost 3 bases and the J gene lost 8 bases, with 10 bases spanning the gap. The CDR3 DNA follows: TGCAGTGCTAGTCCAGGGGACGGCTACACCTTC. Protein sequence: CSASPGDGYTF.

The V and J genes are TRBV30 and TRBJ2-3; a possible D gene is TRBD2 (7 bases). Looked up from germline, CDR1 is GTSNPN and CDR2 is SVGIG (reference sequence). The CDR3 runs to 15 residues. Trimming took off 8 bases at V and 0 bases at J, with 18 bases between the two ends. The CDR3 nucleotides read TGTGCCCGAAAACAGGGAGGGACTAGCACAGATACGCAGTATTTT. This encodes CARKQGGTSTDTQYF.

This rearrangement joins TRBV4-3 to TRBJ2-7, with D possibly TRBD1 on 6 matching bases. This CDR3 has 15 residues. Germline CDR1 reads LGHNA; CDR2 reads YSLEER. V lost 0 bases and J 5 bases, leaving 14 bases between the germline ends. The CDR3 region has the DNA TGCGCCAGCAGCCAAGACAGGGGTACGCTAGACGAGCAGTACTTC. It codes for CASSQDRGTLDEQYF.

J is TRBJ2-7 and V is TRBV19, with a weak D call TRBD1 (6 bases). Between the trimmed V and J ends, which lost 3 bases and 4 bases, there was a span of 10 bases. The CDR3 extends over 13 amino acids. The V gene's germline CDR1 is LNHDA and CDR2 SQIVND (reference sequence). The CDR3 loop is CASSMGARYEQYF. The CDR3 coding sequence is TGTGCCAGTAGTATGGGGGCCCGTTACGAGCAGTACTTC.

This CDR3 reads CASSQAGQGTENEKLFF. The CDR3 DNA follows: TGTGCCAGCAGCCAGGCTGGACAGGGCACGGAAAATGAAAAACTGTTTTTT. The chain links TRBV14 to TRBJ1-4, with 8 bases aligning to TRBD1. Germline V CDR1 and CDR2: SGHDN, FVKESK. The CDR3 sequence is 17 residues long. J gave up 5 bases and V 3 bases, and 11 bases lay outside the gene matches.

The genes are TRBV7-2 and TRBJ1-5; D may be TRBD1 (6 bases). There are 13 residues in the CDR3. V lost 3 bases, J lost 7 bases, and 10 bases lay in between. The germline V gene has CDR1 SGHTA and CDR2 FQGNSA. In nucleotides, the CDR3 is TGTGCCAGCAGCTTTGAGGGGGTCCAGCCCCAGCATTTT. Encoded protein: CASSFEGVQPQHF.

V and J are TRBV5-6 and TRBJ1-2; 7 positions match TRBD1. Per the germline V gene, CDR1 is SGHDT and CDR2 is YYEEEE. Germline trimming cut 5 bases from V and 5 bases from J; bases unmatched to any gene: 9. This CDR3 is built from 14 residues. The CDR3 is CASRKTGQKYGYTF. CDR3 bases: TGTGCCAGCAGAAAAACGGGACAGAAATATGGCTACACCTTC.

V is TRBV6-4 and J is TRBJ1-1; D remains ambiguous. CDR3 length equals 14 residues. Germline CDR1 MRHNA, CDR2 SNTAGT. V shed 7 bases and J shed 9 bases, with 21 bases lying between them. CDR3: CASNWCRPLGKAFF. The CDR3 DNA reads TGTGCCAGCAATTGGTGTAGACCTCTAGGTAAAGCTTTCTTT.

This clone was seen only once. V and J are TRBV4-2 and TRBJ1-2; no firm D call. Per germline, CDR1 LGHNA and CDR2 YNFKEQ. Trimming removed 3 bases from V and 1 base from J, with 9 bases in between. The CDR3 sequence is 14 residues long. The CDR3: CASSQVQVNYGYTF. In DNA form, the CDR3 reads TGTGCCAGCAGCCAGGTTCAGGTTAACTATGGCTACACCTTC.

A word on this clone: The junction departs from the called germline gene at one end, perhaps through a read error. V usage is TRBV7-9 and J usage is TRBJ1-4, with D possibly TRBD1 on 6 matching bases. The CDR3 extends over 15 amino acids. Looked up from germline, CDR1 is SEHNR and CDR2 is FQNEAQ (reference sequence). Here the CDR3 DNA reads TGTTCCAGCAGCTTGGGGGCTGTTGGGGGTGAAAAACTGTTTTTT. The encoded protein is CSSSLGAVGGEKLFF.

This clone has just one count. This rearrangement joins TRBV14 to TRBJ1-2; D remains unclear. The V and J ends lost 0 bases and 2 bases respectively, with 10 bases between them. The length of the CDR3 is 15 residues. Germline V gives CDR1 SGHDN, CDR2 FVKESK. In nucleotides, the CDR3 is TGTGCCAGCAGCCAAGATCCTTTCCCCAACTATGGCTACACCTTC. Translation gives CASSQDPFPNYGYTF.

This clone was picked up one time. V usage is TRBV4-2 and J usage is TRBJ2-7, with D possibly TRBD2 on 6 matching bases. This CDR3 region has 18 residues. Germline V gene sequence: CDR1 LGHNA, CDR2 YNFKEQ. V gave up 5 bases and J gave up 0 bases, with 23 bases separating them. CDR3 bases: TGTGCCAGCAGCTCACAATCGGTGTCTAGCGATTACTCCTACGAGCAGTACTTC. Residues: CASSSQSVSSDYSYEQYF.

A single count supports this clone. This chain joins TRBV7-9 and TRBJ2-3; 10 bases fit TRBD1. Germline-derived CDR1 and CDR2 are SEHNR and FQNEAQ (reference sequence). Unmatched junction bases numbered 5, after V lost 2 bases and J lost 0 bases. The CDR3 length is 17 residues. The CDR3 loop reads CASSLIRQGASTDTQYF. CDR3 coding DNA: TGTGCCAGCAGCTTAATACGACAGGGGGCGAGCACAGATACGCAGTATTTT.

The chain joins TRBV7-9 to TRBJ1-5; D remains ambiguous. The CDR3 consists of 13 residues. Germline V gene data show CDR1 as SEHNR and CDR2 as FQNEAQ (reference sequence). Deletions cut 4 bases from V and 2 bases from J, with 6 bases between. CDR3 DNA sequence: TGTGCCAGCAGCTCCAGTGGCAATCAGCCCCAGCATTTT. This sequence encodes CASSSSGNQPQHF.

The chain uses TRBV2 and TRBJ2-1; 9 bases are a match to TRBD2. The germline CDR1 and CDR2 sequences are SNHLY and FYNNEI. Trimming at V came to 4 bases and at J to 6 bases, leaving 16 bases not matched to a gene. The CDR3 consists of 18 residues. The CDR3: CASSGREAGGLARNEQFF. The CDR3 DNA reads as TGTGCCAGCAGTGGGAGGGAAGCGGGGGGATTGGCGCGCAATGAGCAGTTCTTC.

This clone showed up just a few times. This sequence joins TRBV19 and TRBJ2-1; 11 bases line up with TRBD2. The length of the CDR3 is 15 residues. CDR1 is LNHDA, CDR2 SQIVND, per germline (reference sequence). The V segment lost 1 base and the J segment 7 bases; nucleotides outside the gene matches: 3. The CDR3 spells CASSIVSGGVNEQFF. Written as DNA, the CDR3 is TGTGCCAGTAGTATAGTTAGCGGGGGGGTTAATGAGCAGTTCTTC.

The chain joins TRBV10-3 to TRBJ2-3, with 9 bases fitting TRBD2. This CDR3 spans 15 amino acids. Germline values: CDR1 ENHRY, CDR2 SYGVKD. V was clipped by 10 bases and J by 6 bases; unmatched bases: 14. CDR3 sequence (DNA): TGTGCCAGCGAGGAGGGGCGGGGGGGCCCTGATACGCAGTATTTT. It translates to CASEEGRGGPDTQYF.

The V and J genes are TRBV4-1 and TRBJ2-5; unclear D gene. The CDR3 sequence is 13 residues long. The germline gives CDR1 MGHRA, CDR2 YSYEKL. V was shortened by 4 bases and J by 1 base, with 7 bases between the two germline ends. The CDR3 here is CASSLGPQETQYF. The CDR3 DNA follows: TGCGCCAGCAGCCTTGGGCCCCAAGAGACCCAGTACTTC.

The CDR3 region has the DNA TGTGCCAGCAGCTTCAACACAGGTTATAACACTGAAGCTTTCTTT. Its translation: CASSFNTGYNTEAFF. The chain carries TRBV7-2 and TRBJ1-1, with a tentative D call TRBD1 (5 bases). Germline values: CDR1 SGHTA, CDR2 FQGNSA. The CDR3 runs to 15 residues. Trimming cost V 3 bases and J 2 bases, with 13 bases left between them.

V and J are TRBV7-3 and TRBJ2-1, with 7 bases identical to TRBD2. J was trimmed by 6 bases and V by 5 bases; bases with no gene match: 7. Looked up from germline, CDR1 is SGHTA and CDR2 is FQGTGA. The CDR3 extends over 14 amino acids. CDR3 protein: CASSLGGTTNEQFF. In nucleotides, the CDR3 is TGTGCCAGCAGCCTGGGGGGGACTACCAATGAGCAGTTCTTC.

The chain is built from TRBV29-1 and TRBJ2-7, with 8 positions matching TRBD2. V lost 6 bases and J lost 6; bases outside the gene matches: 4. The CDR3 loop spans 11 amino acids. Germline assignment: CDR1 SQVTM and CDR2 ANQGSEA. DNA for the CDR3: TGCAGCGTGGGACTAGGTCGCGAGCAGTACTTC. This codes for CSVGLGREQYF.